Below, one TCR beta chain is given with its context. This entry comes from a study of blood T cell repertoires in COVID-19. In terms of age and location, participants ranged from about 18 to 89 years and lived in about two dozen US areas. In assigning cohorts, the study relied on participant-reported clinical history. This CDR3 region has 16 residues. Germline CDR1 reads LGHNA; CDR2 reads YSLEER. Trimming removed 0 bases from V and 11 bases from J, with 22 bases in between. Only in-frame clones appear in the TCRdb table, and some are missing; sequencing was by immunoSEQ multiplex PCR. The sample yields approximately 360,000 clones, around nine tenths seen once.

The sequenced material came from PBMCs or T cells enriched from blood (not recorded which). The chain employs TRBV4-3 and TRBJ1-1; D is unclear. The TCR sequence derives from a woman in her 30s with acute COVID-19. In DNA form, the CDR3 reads TGCGCCAGCAGCCAAGATCTGACCCGCGGCCTTTCGTGGGCTTTCTTT. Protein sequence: CASSQDLTRGLSWAFF.